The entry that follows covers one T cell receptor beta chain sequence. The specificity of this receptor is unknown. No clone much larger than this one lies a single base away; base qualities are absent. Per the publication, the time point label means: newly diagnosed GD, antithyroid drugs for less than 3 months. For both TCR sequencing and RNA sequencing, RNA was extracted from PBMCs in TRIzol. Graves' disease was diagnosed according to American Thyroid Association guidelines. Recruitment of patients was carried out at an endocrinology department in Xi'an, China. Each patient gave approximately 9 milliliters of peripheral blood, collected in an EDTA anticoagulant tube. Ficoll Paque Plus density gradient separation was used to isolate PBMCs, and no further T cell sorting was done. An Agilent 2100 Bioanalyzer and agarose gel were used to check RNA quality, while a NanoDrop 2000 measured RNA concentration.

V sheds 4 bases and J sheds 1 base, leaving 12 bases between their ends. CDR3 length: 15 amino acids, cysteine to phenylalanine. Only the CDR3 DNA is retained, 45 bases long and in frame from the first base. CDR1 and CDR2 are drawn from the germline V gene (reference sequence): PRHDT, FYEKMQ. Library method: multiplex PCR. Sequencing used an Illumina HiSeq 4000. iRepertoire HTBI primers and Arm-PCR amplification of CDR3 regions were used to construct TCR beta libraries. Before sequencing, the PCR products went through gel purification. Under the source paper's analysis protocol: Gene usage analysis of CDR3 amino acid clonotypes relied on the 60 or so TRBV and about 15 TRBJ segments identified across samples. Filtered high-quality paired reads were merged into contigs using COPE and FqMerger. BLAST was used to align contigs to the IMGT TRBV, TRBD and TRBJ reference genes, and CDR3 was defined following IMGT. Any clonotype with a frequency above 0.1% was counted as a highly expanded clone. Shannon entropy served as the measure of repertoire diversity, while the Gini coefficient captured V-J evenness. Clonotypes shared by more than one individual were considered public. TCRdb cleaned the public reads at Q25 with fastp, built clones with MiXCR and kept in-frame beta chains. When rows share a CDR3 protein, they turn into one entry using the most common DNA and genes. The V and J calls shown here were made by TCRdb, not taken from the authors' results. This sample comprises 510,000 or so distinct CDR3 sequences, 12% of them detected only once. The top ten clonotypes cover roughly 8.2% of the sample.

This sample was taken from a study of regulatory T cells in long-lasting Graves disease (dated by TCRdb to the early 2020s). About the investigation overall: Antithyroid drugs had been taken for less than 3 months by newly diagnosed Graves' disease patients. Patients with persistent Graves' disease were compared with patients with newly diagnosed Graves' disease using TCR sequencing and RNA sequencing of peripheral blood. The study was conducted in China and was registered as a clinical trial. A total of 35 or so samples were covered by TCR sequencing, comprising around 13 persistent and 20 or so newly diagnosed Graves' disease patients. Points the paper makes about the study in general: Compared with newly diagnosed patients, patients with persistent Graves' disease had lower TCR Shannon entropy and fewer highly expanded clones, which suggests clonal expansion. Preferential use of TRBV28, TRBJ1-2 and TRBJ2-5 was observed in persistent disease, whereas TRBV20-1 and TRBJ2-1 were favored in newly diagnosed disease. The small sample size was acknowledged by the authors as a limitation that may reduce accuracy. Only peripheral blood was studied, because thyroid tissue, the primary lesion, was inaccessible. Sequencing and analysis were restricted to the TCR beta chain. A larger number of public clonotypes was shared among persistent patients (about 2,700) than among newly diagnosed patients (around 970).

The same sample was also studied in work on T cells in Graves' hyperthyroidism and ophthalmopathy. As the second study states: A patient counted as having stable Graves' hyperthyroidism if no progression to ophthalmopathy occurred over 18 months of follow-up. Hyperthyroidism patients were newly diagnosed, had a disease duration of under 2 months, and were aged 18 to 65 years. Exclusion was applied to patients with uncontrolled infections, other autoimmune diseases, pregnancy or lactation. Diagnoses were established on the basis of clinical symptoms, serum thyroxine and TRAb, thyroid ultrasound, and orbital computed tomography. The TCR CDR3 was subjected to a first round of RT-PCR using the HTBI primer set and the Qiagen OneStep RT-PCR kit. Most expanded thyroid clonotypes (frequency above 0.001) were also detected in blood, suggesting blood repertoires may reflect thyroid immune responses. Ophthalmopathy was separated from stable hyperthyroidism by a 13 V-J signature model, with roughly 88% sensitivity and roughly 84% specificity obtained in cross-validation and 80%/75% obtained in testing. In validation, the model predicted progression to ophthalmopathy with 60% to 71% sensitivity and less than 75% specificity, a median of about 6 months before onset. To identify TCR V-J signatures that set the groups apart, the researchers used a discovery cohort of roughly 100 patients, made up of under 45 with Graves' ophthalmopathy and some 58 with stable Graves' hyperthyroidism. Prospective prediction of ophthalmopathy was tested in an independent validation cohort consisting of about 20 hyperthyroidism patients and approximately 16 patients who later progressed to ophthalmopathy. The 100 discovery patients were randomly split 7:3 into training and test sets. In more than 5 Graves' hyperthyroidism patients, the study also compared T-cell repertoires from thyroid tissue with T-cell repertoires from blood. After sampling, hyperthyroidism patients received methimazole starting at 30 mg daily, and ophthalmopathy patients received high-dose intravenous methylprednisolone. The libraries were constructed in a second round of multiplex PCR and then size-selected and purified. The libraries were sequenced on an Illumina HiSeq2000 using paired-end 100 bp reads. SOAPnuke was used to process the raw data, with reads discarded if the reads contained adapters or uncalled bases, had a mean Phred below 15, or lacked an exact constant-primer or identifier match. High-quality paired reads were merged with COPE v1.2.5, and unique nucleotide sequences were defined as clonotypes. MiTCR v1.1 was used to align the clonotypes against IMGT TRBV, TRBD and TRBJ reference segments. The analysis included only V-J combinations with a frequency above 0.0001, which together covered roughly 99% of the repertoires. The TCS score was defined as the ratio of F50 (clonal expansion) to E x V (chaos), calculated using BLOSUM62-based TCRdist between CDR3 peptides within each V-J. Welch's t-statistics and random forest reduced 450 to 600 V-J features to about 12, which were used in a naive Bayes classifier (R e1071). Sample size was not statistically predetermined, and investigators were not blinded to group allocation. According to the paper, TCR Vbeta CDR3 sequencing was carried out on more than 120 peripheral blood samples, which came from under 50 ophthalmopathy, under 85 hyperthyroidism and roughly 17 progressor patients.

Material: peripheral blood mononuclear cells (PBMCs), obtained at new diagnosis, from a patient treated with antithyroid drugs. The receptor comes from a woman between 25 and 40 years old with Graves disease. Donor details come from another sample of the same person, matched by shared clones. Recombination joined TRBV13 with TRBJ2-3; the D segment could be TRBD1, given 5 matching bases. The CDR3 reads CASSSTDLGTDTQYF. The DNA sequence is TGTGCCAGCAGCTCGACAGATCTTGGCACAGATACGCAGTATTTT.